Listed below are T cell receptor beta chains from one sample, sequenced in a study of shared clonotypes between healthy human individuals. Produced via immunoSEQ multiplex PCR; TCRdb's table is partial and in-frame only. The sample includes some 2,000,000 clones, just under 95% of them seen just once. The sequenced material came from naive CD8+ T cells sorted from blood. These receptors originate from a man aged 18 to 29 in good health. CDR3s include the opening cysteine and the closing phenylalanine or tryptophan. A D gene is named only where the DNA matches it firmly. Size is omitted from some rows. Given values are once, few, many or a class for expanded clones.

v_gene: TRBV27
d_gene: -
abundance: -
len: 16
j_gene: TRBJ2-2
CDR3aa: CASSFMAGSNTGELFF
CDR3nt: TGTGCCAGCAGTTTTATGGCAGGCTCCAACACAGGGGAGCTGTTTTTT

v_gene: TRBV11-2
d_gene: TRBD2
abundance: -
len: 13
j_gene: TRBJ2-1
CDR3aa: CASSLTSGWEQFF
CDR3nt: TGTGCCAGCAGCTTGACTAGCGGGTGGGAGCAGTTCTTC

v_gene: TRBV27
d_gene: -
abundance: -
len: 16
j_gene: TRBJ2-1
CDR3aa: CASSSRDSHPYNEQFF
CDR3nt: TGTGCCAGCAGTTCCCGGGACTCCCATCCCTACAATGAGCAGTTCTTC

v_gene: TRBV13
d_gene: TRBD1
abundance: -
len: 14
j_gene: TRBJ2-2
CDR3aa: CASSAYRGSTGLFF
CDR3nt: TGTGCCAGCAGCGCGTACAGGGGGTCGACCGGGCTGTTTTTT

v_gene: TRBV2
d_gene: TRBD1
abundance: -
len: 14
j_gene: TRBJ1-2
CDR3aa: CASSEDRSVYGYTF
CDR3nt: TGTGCCAGCAGTGAGGACAGGTCAGTCTATGGCTACACCTTC

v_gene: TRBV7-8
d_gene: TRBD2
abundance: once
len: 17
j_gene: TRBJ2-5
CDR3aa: CASSQTASGGTQETQYF
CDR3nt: TGTGCCAGCAGCCAAACAGCTAGCGGGGGGACTCAAGAGACCCAGTACTTC

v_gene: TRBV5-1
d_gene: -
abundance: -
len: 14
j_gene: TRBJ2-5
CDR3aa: CASKSTATRETQYF
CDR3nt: TGCGCCAGCAAGAGTACAGCCACGAGAGAGACCCAGTACTTC

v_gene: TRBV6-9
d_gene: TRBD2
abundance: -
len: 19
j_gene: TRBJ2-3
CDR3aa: CASTPFSGGVCPGTDTQYF
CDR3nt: TGTGCCAGCACCCCCTTCAGCGGGGGGGTTTGTCCCGGCACAGATACGCAGTATTTT

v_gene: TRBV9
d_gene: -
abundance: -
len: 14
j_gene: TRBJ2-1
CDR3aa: CASAGSEGLSEQFF
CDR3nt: TGTGCCAGCGCAGGGAGCGAGGGACTCTCTGAGCAGTTCTTC

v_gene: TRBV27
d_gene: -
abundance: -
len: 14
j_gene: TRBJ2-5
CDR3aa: CASSLLGLGETQYF
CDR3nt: TGTGCCAGCAGTTTACTGGGGCTCGGGGAGACCCAGTACTTC

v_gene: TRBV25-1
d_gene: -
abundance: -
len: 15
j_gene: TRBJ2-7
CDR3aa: CASSDWAGGEYEQYF
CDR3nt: TGTGCCAGCAGTGATTGGGCAGGGGGGGAGTACGAGCAGTACTTC

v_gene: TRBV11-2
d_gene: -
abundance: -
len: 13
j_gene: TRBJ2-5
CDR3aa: CASSADGEETQYF
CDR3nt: TGTGCCAGCAGCGCGGACGGAGAAGAGACCCAGTACTTC

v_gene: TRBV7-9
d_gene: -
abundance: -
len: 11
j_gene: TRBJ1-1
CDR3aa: CASSWGTEAFF
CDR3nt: TGTGCCAGCAGCTGGGGGACTGAAGCTTTCTTT

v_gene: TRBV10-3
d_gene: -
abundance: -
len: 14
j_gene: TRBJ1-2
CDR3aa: CAISELGGDYGYTF
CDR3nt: TGTGCCATCAGTGAGTTAGGGGGGGACTATGGCTACACCTTC

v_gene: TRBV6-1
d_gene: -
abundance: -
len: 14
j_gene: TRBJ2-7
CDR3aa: CASSHPGDYYEQYF
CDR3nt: TGTGCCAGCAGTCATCCGGGAGACTACTACGAGCAGTACTTC

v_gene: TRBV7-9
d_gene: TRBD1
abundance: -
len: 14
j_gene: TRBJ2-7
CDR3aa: CASSAGTGGYEQYF
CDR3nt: TGTGCCAGCAGCGCCGGGACAGGGGGTTACGAGCAGTACTTC

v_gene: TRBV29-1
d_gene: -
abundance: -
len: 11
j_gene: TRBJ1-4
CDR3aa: CSVVLGTSLFF
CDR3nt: TGCAGCGTTGTTCTGGGGACCTCACTGTTTTTT

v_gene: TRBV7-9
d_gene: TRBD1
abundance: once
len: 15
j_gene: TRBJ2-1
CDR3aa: CASSLVTGGYNEQFF
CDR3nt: TGTGCCAGCAGCTTAGTGACAGGGGGTTACAATGAGCAGTTCTTC

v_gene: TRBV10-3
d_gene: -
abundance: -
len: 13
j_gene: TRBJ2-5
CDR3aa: CAISDLAAETQYF
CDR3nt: TGTGCCATCAGTGATTTAGCGGCAGAGACCCAGTACTTC

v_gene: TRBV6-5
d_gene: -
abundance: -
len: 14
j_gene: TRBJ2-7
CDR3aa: CASSYMQGKGEQYF
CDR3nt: TGTGCCAGCAGTTATATGCAGGGCAAGGGCGAGCAGTACTTC

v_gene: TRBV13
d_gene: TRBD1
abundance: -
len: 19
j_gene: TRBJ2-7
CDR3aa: CASSLGLPAGTGNLPEQYF
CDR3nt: TGTGCCAGCAGCTTAGGACTCCCGGCGGGGACAGGGAATTTACCCGAGCAGTACTTC